Given below is one T cell receptor (beta chain) in context. Its antigen remains unknown. PCR was performed a second time for about 6 to 12 cycles using a sample-barcoded 5' primer and a J-beta primer mix. TCRdb independently ran MiXCR on the 5' RACE reads; one entry per CDR3 protein. Of around 1,000,000 distinct CDR3 sequences listed, 25% are singletons. This record comes from a study of blood T cells in healthy people across ages. Findings and caveats of the study: Investigators treated diversity estimates from one million T cells as underestimates.

V was clipped by 9 bases and J by 4 bases, with 12 bases between them. The CDR3 runs 12 residues. CDR1 and CDR2 (germline): MNHNS, SASEGT. These data were also filed under a second study, of T cells of mothers and their children.

The chain is built from TRBV6-1 and TRBJ1-2; D is unclear. Sequenced sample: blood. This TCR derives from a girl under 10 years old in good health. The CDR3 loop reads CASGGSPYGYTF. The CDR3 nucleotides read TGTGCCAGTGGTGGTTCCCCCTATGGCTACACCTTC.